The clone carrying this T cell receptor (beta chain) has a handful of counts. Its antigen is undetermined. The V segment lost 5 bases and the J segment 6 bases; nucleotides outside the gene matches: 5. The CDR3 spans 13 residues. Germline CDR1 SGHNT, CDR2 YYREEE (reference sequence). The data stem from a study of cytomegalovirus exposure and HLA in healthy donors. Study-wide results and caveats: Several of the most significant clusters appeared, in a later analysis, to be linked to common viral pathogens. With DRB1 most and HLA-C fewest, TCR association rates differed between HLA loci in a later analysis. TCR beta sequences reportedly predicted the HLA-A and HLA-B alleles of most subjects accurately.

A multiplex PCR was run with 60 Vbeta primers and 13 Jbeta primers. Original data processing: A later analysis tallied approximately 87 million unique TCR beta chains, about 11 million of them shared. The method was immunoSEQ multiplex PCR; TCRdb's version includes in-frame clones alone and lacks a portion of them. The V and J calls and clone size come from that table; D and trimming were worked out from the DNA. This table has around 130,000 clones, around 8.5% appearing once. This clonotype originated in a man aged 35 to 55 in good health and CMV-seronegative. The sequenced sample consisted of PBMCs. The chain combines TRBV5-4 with TRBJ1-2; 9 nucleotides agree with TRBD1. The DNA for the CDR3 is TGTGCCAGCAGACAGGGGGCGGACAATGGCTACACCTTC. It yields the protein CASRQGADNGYTF.